The clone carrying this T cell receptor beta chain was recorded once. This record belongs to a study of blood T cell repertoires in COVID-19. Overall study: Samples came from the United States, Italy and Spain, spanning acute and convalescent COVID-19. Sources were T cells, B-cell-depleted T cells, or PBMCs; the material itself was cDNA or gDNA.

Original methodology: Reference gene primer amplification gave estimated nucleated cell counts. Assay: immunoSEQ multiplex PCR; the TCRdb copy retains only in-frame clones and omits some. The V and J calls and clone size were taken over from that table, and D and trimming were inferred from the DNA. Of 90,000 to 120,000 clones listed, around 90% were seen once; the top ten hold 4% to 6%. Trimming removed 0 bases at V and 0 bases at J, with 19 bases between. The CDR3 sequence is 19 residues long. V is TRBV5-7 and J is TRBJ2-4; D may be TRBD2 (5 bases). TRBV5-7 is identified as an open reading frame with a role that is uncertain. The TCR originated in a man aged 35 to 55 with active or convalescent COVID-19. Input material: peripheral blood. The chain's CDR3 is CASSLVARAYNLAKNIQYF. CDR3 coding DNA: TGTGCCAGCAGCTTGGTGGCGCGGGCCTACAATTTAGCCAAAAACATTCAGTACTTC.